This TCR beta chain was observed in a study of OX40 agonist ivuxolimab in advanced cancers. The protocol was immunoSEQ multiplex PCR, while the TCRdb copy is restricted to in-frame clones and leaves out a portion. Of thousands of clones in the sample, under 85% were seen once. Germline V gives CDR1 SGHDT, CDR2 YYEEEE. The CDR3 runs to 15 residues. V was trimmed by 4 bases and J by 0 bases, leaving 10 bases between them. The source was CD4+ or CD8+ T cells sorted from blood, collected in a trial of the OX40 agonist ivuxolimab. The sequence was collected from an adult with an advanced solid tumor such as melanoma, head and neck, liver or kidney cancer. V is TRBV5-6 and J is TRBJ2-2; tentative D call: TRBD1 (6 bases). The CDR3 nucleotides are TGTGCCAGCAGCAAACAGGGTTCGAACACCGGGGAGCTGTTTTTT. Its protein is CASSKQGSNTGELFF.